This passage covers 11 T cell receptor beta chains from one sample sequenced in a study of T cells after yellow fever vaccination (dated by TCRdb to between 2018 and 2021). The treatment or condition tag for this specimen amounts to: live attenuated yellow fever vaccine strain. Receptor amplification or capture employed 5' RACE. Instrument used: Illumina HiSeq 2500. Clones were called with MiXCR by TCRdb after fastp trimmed the public reads at Q25, and only in-frame beta chains were retained. Under each unique CDR3 protein, matching rows form one entry showing the most common genes and DNA. This sample has 300,000 to 400,000 distinct CDR3 sequences in its table, and roughly 6.2% of those were observed once. 15% of the sample is taken by the ten largest. Here the sequenced sample was PBMCs, taken 5 days after the yellow fever booster vaccination. The receptor source for this set is a man aged 25-40 years who received the YFV17D yellow fever vaccine.

This clonotype was found a few times. The chain recombines TRBV7-6 with TRBJ2-3; D remains unclear. Germline CDR1 SGHVS, CDR2 FNYEAQ. Trimming left V 3 bases short and J 6 bases short, with 10 bases between. The CDR3 runs 13 residues. Here the CDR3 DNA reads TGTGCCAGCAGCTTGGGTGTGGGGGATACGCAGTATTTT. Its protein product is CASSLGVGDTQYF.

This clonotype was recorded many times. The V gene is TRBV7-3, the J gene TRBJ1-1, with D possibly matching TRBD1 (5 bases). The CDR3 runs 14 residues. Between the trimmed V and J ends, which lost 7 bases and 1 base, there was a span of 13 bases. Germline lookup yields CDR1 SGHTA and CDR2 FQGTGA. The CDR3 DNA reads TGTGCCAGCAAACCCGGGACTTCGAACACTGAAGCTTTCTTT. Translating it yields CASKPGTSNTEAFF.

DNA of the CDR3: TGCGCCAGCAGCTTGGGGCCCGCCGTCGGTGAGCAGTTCTTC. Translated: CASSLGPAVGEQFF. The chain uses TRBV5-1 and TRBJ2-1; D is undetermined. The CDR3 is 14 amino acids. CDR1 SGHRS and CDR2 YFSETQ come from the germline V gene. V was trimmed by 0 bases and J by 9 bases, leaving 13 bases between them.

The chain carries TRBV20-1 and TRBJ2-2, with 12 bases that match TRBD2. Per the germline V gene, CDR1 is DFQATT and CDR2 is SNEGSKA (reference sequence). The CDR3 contains 15 residues. The ends lost 3 bases at V and 5 bases at J; junction bases unmatched: 4. CDR3 sequence reads: CSARRTSGITGELFF. The CDR3 bases are TGCAGTGCTAGGCGGACTAGCGGGATAACCGGGGAGCTGTTTTTT.

This clonotype was observed a handful of times. This chain uses TRBV29-1 with TRBJ2-5; perhaps TRBD2 as D (7 bases). From germline, CDR1 is SQVTM and CDR2 ANQGSEA. The CDR3 has 18 amino acids. Deletions cut 3 bases from V and 1 base from J, with 24 bases between. Written as DNA, the CDR3 is TGCAGCGTTGAGGGGGCCACAATCCCGGGACTACTCCAAGAGACCCAGTACTTC. It is translated as CSVEGATIPGLLQETQYF.

This clonotype was observed a few times. The chain carries TRBV20-1 and TRBJ2-5; TRBD2 matches 7 bases. The CDR3 sequence is 13 residues long. J gave up 4 bases and V 1 base, and 3 bases lay outside the gene matches. The germline V gene has CDR1 DFQATT and CDR2 SNEGSKA (reference sequence). This CDR3 is CSARAPSGETQYF. CDR3 coding DNA: TGCAGTGCTAGAGCCCCTAGCGGAGAGACCCAGTACTTC.

This clonotype was seen a few times. V usage is TRBV5-4 and J usage is TRBJ2-1; TRBD2 agrees at 7 bases. From germline, CDR1 is SGHNT and CDR2 YYREEE (reference sequence). The CDR3 loop spans 15 amino acids. J gave up 6 bases and V 4 bases, and 10 bases lay outside the gene matches. CDR3 amino acids: CASSPGAGIPNEQFF. CDR3 sequence (DNA): TGTGCCAGCAGCCCCGGAGCGGGGATCCCCAATGAGCAGTTCTTC.

This clonotype was observed a handful of times. The V and J genes are TRBV29-1 and TRBJ2-2; 8 nucleotides line up with TRBD1. The CDR3 has 14 amino acids. V lost 1 base and J lost 4; bases outside the gene matches: 2. Germline assignment: CDR1 SQVTM and CDR2 ANQGSEA. The CDR3 spells CSVEAGGITGELFF. In nucleotides, the CDR3 is TGCAGCGTTGAAGCAGGGGGCATCACCGGGGAGCTGTTTTTT.

This clonotype was counted between two and nine times. This sequence joins TRBV7-2 and TRBJ2-3; no clear D. The ends were cut back, 6 bases at V and 3 bases at J, with 13 bases in the middle. Germline loops: CDR1 SGHTA, CDR2 FQGNSA. The length of the CDR3 is 14 residues. The CDR3 DNA sequence: TGTGCCAGCAGGACAACAGTGGTAACAGATACGCAGTATTTT. Protein product: CASRTTVVTDTQYF.

This clonotype was picked up a small number of times. The V call is TRBV30, the J call TRBJ2-1; TRBD2 aligns across 7 bases. The CDR3 is 16 residues long. V shed 1 base and J 10 bases; nucleotides not matched to a gene: 16. Germline values: CDR1 GTSNPN, CDR2 SVGIG (reference sequence). The DNA of the CDR3 is TGTGCCTGGAGTGATTCCCCCGGACTAGGGGTAGAAGAGCAGTTCTTC. As protein: CAWSDSPGLGVEEQFF.

This clonotype was detected a few times. This chain links TRBV20-1 with TRBJ2-1; the D is unclear. The length of the CDR3 is 14 residues. The germline V and J ends were trimmed by 4 bases and 13 bases, with 23 bases remaining between them. CDR1 and CDR2 (germline): DFQATT, SNEGSKA (reference sequence). DNA for the CDR3: TGCAGTGCTACCAAAGTCGACTCCCACAATTTCCAGTTCTTC. Protein sequence: CSATKVDSHNFQFF.